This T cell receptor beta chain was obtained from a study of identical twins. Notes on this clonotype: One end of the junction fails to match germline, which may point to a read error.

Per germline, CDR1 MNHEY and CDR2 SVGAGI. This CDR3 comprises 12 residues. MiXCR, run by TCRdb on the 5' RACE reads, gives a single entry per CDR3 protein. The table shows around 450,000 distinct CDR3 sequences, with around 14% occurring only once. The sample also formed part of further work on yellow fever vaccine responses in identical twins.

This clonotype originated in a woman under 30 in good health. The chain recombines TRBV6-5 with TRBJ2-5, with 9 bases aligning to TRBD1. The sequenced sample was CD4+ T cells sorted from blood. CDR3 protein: CASSYLGDRVNF. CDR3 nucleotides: TGTGCCAGCAGTTACCTAGGGGACAGGGTCAACTTC.